The rows below give T cell receptor beta chains drawn from one sample of a study of blood T cells in healthy people across ages. From the 5' RACE reads, TCRdb called clonotypes with MiXCR, one entry per CDR3 protein. This sample has around 400,000 distinct CDR3 sequences, with roughly half found just once. Sequencing was performed on blood. The receptors stem from a man aged 55 to 70 in good health. The CDR3 runs from the conserved cysteine through the conserved F or W. D genes are given only for firm matches.

CDR3 length	J gene	D gene	V gene	CDR3 protein
13	TRBJ2-4	-	TRBV7-2	CASSLGTPIIQYF
15	TRBJ2-1	TRBD2	TRBV6-6	CASSYGTSRGDEQFF
16	TRBJ2-5	TRBD2	TRBV6-2/TRBV6-3	CASRDIAGASYNEQYF
15	TRBJ2-3	-	TRBV27	CASSLSPGLTDTQYF
17	TRBJ2-5	TRBD2	TRBV20-1	CSARDPGLAGGVETQYF
16	TRBJ2-1	TRBD2	TRBV20-1	CSAQLAGGGRDNEQFF
14	TRBJ2-7	TRBD1	TRBV20-1	CSAGNRDRSYELYF
17	TRBJ2-6	TRBD1	TRBV12-3/TRBV12-4	CAGSGTGYNTGANVLTF
15	TRBJ2-4	-	TRBV7-9	CASSLLGLAKNIQYF
13	TRBJ2-7	-	TRBV7-2	CASSSRWAYEQYF
15	TRBJ1-2	TRBD1	TRBV7-9	CASSLTDRLSFGYTF
12	-	TRBD1	TRBV29-1	CSAWTGQGEQYF
16	TRBJ2-1	-	TRBV20-1	CSARDPWGREHNEQFF
14	TRBJ2-1	-	TRBV6-6	CASSYASALREQFF
16	TRBJ2-3	TRBD2	TRBV7-2	CASSYRAGVGTDTQYF
14	TRBJ1-5	-	TRBV4-1	CASSPAGREPAQHF
14	TRBJ1-1	-	TRBV20-1	CSARAPIKNTEAFF
14	TRBJ1-5	-	TRBV24-1	CVTSVAGSNQPQHF
13	TRBJ2-5	-	TRBV5-5	CATDERGQETQYF
14	-	-	TRBV7-2	CASSSLGGVYEQYF
13	TRBJ1-4	TRBD1	TRBV29-1	CSVSGGANEKLFF
15	TRBJ2-5	-	TRBV6-5	CASSYSHTGLETQYF
12	TRBJ2-1	-	TRBV25-1	CASKDWYNEQFF
18	TRBJ2-4	-	TRBV7-2	CASSFSEGGPVAKNIQYF
14	TRBJ2-7	-	TRBV12-3/TRBV12-4	CASSFCGTGNEQYF
16	-	TRBD2	TRBV2	CASRLTSGSQGETQYF
17	TRBJ2-5	TRBD2	TRBV9	CASSVALAGGYQETQYF
16	TRBJ2-3	-	TRBV7-2	CASSLFATPSTDTQYF
16	TRBJ1-4	-	TRBV6-5	CASSYSMARVGEKLFF
17	TRBJ2-6	-	TRBV12-3/TRBV12-4	CASRGYKDRVGANVLTF
15	-	TRBD2	TRBV7-2	CASSVGLAGDSEQYF
14	TRBJ2-3	-	TRBV5-1	CASSSVTTNSPQYF
14	TRBJ1-2	TRBD1	TRBV5-6	CATREAGQNYGYTF
15	TRBJ2-1	TRBD2	TRBV12-3/TRBV12-4	CASSLRTSGSDEQFF
15	TRBJ2-3	-	TRBV12-3/TRBV12-4	CASSANIGGPNTQYF
16	TRBJ2-3	TRBD1	TRBV7-2	CASSLGHRGIARTQYF
15	TRBJ2-1	TRBD2	TRBV11-2	CASRSLAGGPGEQFF
14	TRBJ1-1	TRBD1	TRBV4-3	CASSQATGVTEAFF
13	TRBJ2-3	-	TRBV7-2	CASSVGASFTQYF
12	TRBJ2-5	-	TRBV29-1	CSVVWGKETQYF
18	TRBJ2-1	TRBD2	TRBV7-8	CASSRWELAGVSGNEQFF
15	TRBJ2-5	TRBD2	TRBV2	CASSEERAGPNEQYF
15	TRBJ1-4	-	TRBV4-1	CASSQVGAGREKLFF
16	TRBJ1-5	-	TRBV7-8	CASSLEGHLSNQPQHF
12	TRBJ2-7	-	TRBV6-6	CASSPGPGEQYF
15	TRBJ2-7	-	TRBV20-1	CSASPPGSTRSEQYF
14	TRBJ2-5	-	TRBV7-9	CASSFWGLTETQYF